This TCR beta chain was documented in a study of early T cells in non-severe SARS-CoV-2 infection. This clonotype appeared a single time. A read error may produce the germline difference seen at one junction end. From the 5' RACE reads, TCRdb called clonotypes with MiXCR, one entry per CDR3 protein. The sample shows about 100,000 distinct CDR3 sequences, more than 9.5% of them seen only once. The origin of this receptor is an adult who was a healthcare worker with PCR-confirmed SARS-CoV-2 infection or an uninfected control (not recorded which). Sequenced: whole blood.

CDR3 DNA: TGTGCCGGCAGCTTATATGGGAGATCCACAGATACGCAGTATTTT. Protein: CAGSLYGRSTDTQYF. The chain combines TRBV11-3 with TRBJ2-3, with a tentative D call TRBD2 (5 bases). The germline gives CDR1 SGHNT, CDR2 YENEEA. The CDR3 loop spans 15 amino acids. Full variable domain (missing parts from reference TRBV11-3 and TRBJ2-3): EAGVVQSPRYKIIEKKQPVAFWCNPISGHNTLYWYLQNLGQGPELLIRYENEEAVDDSQLPKDRFSAERLKGVDSTLKIQPAELGDSAVYLCAGSLYGRSTDTQYFGPGTRLTVL.